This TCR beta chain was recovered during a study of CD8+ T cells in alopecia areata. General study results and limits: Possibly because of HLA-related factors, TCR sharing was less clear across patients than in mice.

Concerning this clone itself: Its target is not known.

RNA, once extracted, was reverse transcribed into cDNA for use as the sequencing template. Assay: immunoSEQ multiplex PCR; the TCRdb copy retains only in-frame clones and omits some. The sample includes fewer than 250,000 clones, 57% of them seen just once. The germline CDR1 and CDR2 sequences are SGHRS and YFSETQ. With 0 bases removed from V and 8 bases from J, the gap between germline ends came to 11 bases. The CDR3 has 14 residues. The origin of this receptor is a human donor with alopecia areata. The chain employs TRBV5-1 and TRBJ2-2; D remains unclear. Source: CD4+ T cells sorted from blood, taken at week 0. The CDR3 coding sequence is TGCGCCAGCAGCTTGGATGGTAGAGGTGGGGAGCTGTTTTTT. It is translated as CASSLDGRGGELFF.